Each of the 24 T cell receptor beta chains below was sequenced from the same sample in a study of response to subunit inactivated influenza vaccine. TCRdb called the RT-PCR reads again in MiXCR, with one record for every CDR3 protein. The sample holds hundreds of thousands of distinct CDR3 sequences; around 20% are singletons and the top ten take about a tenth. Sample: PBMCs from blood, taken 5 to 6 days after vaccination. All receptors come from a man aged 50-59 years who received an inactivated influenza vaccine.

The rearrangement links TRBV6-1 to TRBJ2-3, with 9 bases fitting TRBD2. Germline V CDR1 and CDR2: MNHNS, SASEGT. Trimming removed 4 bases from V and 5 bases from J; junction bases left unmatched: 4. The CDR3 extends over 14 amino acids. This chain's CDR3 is CASSGERGEDTQYF. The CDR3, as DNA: TGTGCCAGCAGTGGAGAGCGGGGGGAAGATACGCAGTATTTT.

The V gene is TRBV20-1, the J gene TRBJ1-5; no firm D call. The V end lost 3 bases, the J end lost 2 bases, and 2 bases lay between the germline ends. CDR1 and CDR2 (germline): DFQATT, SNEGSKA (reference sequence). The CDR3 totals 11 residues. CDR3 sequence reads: CSASGNQPQHF. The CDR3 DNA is TGCAGTGCTAGTGGCAATCAGCCCCAGCATTTT.

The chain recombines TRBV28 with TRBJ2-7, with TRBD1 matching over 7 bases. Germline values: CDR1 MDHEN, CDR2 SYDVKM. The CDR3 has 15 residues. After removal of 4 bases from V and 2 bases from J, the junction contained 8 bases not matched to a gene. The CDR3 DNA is TGTGCCAGCAGTTATCTTCTGGGACAGACCTACGAGCAGTACTTC. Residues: CASSYLLGQTYEQYF.

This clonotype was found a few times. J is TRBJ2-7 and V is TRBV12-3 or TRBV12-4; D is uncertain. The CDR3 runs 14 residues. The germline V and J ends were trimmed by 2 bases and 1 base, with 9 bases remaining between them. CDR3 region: CASSLLGLSYEQYF. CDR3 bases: TGTGCCAGCAGTTTATTAGGCCTATCCTACGAGCAGTACTTC.

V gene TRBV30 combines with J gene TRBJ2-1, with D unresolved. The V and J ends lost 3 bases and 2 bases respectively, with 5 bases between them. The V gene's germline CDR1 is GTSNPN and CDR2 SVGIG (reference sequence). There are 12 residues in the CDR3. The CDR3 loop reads CAWSGAYNEQFF. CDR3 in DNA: TGTGCCTGGAGCGGAGCCTACAATGAGCAGTTCTTC.

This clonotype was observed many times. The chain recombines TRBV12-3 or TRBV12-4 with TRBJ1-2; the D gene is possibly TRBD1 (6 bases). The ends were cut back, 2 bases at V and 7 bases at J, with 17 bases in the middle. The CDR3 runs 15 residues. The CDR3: CASSLWEQGGSGYTF. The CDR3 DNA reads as TGTGCCAGCAGTTTATGGGAACAGGGTGGGTCTGGCTACACCTTC.

The CDR3 here is CASSSGLAGAREQFF. In DNA, the CDR3 is TGTGCCAGCAGCTCAGGACTAGCGGGAGCGCGTGAGCAGTTCTTC. The chain recombines TRBV6-2 or TRBV6-3 with TRBJ2-1, with 13 bases aligning to TRBD2. V trimming: 6 bases; J trimming: 9 bases; junction bases outside the gene matches: 8. CDR1 and CDR2 (germline): MNHEY, SVGEGT. This CDR3 has 15 amino acids.

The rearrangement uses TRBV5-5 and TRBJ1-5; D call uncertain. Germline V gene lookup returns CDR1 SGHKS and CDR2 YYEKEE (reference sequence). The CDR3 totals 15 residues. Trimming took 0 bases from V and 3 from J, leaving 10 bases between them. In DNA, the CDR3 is TGTGCCAGCAGCTTGGGCGGGGTCAACAATCAGCCCCAGCATTTT. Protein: CASSLGGVNNQPQHF.

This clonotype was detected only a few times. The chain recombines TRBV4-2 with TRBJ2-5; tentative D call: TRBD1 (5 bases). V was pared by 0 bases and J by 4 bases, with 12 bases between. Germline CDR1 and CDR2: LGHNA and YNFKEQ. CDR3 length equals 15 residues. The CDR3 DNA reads TGTGCCAGCAGCCAAGATGGGGTCCAGGGAGAGACCCAGTACTTC. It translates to CASSQDGVQGETQYF.

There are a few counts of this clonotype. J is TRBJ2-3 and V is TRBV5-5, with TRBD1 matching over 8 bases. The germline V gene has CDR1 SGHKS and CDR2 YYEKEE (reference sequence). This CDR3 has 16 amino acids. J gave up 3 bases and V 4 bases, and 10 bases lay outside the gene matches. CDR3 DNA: TGTGCCAGCAGCCATATACGGACAGGGAGGACAGATACGCAGTATTTT. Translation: CASSHIRTGRTDTQYF.

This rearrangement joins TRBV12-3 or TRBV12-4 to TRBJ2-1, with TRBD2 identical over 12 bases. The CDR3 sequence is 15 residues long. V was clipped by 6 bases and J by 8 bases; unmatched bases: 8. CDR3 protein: CASRPWTSGIDEQFF. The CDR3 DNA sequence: TGTGCCAGCAGACCATGGACTAGCGGGATCGATGAGCAGTTCTTC.

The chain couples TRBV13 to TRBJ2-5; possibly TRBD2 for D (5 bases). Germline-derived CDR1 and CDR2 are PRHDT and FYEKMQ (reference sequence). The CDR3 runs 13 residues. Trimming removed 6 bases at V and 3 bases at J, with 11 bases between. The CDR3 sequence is CASRRAPEETQYF. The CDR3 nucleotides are TGTGCCAGCAGGAGGGCCCCAGAAGAGACCCAGTACTTC.

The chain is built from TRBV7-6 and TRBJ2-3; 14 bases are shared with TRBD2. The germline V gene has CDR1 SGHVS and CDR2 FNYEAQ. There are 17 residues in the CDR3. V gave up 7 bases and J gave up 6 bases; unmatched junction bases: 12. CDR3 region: CASTKWGTSGSPDTQYF. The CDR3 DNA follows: TGTGCCAGCACCAAATGGGGGACTAGCGGGAGCCCCGATACGCAGTATTTT.

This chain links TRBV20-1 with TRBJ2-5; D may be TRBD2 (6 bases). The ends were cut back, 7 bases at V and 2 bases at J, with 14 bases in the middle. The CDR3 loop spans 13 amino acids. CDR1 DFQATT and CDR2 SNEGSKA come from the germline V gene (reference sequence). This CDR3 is CSDQAGTQETQYF. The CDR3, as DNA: TGCAGTGACCAGGCGGGGACGCAAGAGACCCAGTACTTC.

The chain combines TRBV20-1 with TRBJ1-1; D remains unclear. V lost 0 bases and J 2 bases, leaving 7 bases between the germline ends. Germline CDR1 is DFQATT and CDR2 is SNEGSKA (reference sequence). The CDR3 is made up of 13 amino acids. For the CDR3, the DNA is TGCAGTGCTAGAGATCTGAAAAACACTGAAGCTTTCTTT. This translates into CSARDLKNTEAFF.

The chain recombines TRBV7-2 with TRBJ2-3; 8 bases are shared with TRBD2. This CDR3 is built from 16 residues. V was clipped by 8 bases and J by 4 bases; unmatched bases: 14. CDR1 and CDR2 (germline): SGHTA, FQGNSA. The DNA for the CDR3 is TGTGCCAGCCGGTCAGTCCGGGGGGGCGTCTCAGATACGCAGTATTTT. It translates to CASRSVRGGVSDTQYF.

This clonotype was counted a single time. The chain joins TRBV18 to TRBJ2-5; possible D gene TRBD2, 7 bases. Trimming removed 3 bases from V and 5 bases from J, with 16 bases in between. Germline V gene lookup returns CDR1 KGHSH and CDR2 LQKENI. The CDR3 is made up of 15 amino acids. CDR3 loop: CASSPVAGATETQYF. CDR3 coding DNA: TGTGCCAGCTCACCCGTGGCGGGGGCCACGGAGACCCAGTACTTC.

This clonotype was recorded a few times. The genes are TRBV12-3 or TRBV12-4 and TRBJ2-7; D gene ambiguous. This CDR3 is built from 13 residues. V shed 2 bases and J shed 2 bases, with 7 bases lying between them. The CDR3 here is CASSLFQTYEQYF. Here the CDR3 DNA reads TGTGCCAGCAGTTTATTTCAGACCTACGAGCAGTACTTC.

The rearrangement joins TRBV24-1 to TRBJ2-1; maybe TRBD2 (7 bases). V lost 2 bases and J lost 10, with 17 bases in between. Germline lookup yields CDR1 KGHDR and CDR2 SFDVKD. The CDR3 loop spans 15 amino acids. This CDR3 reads CATSDWRGPNREQFF. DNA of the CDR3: TGTGCCACCAGTGATTGGCGGGGGCCAAATAGGGAGCAGTTCTTC.

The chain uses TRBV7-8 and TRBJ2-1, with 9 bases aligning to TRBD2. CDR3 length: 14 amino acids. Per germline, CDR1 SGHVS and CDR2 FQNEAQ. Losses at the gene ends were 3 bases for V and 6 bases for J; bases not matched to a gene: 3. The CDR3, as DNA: TGTGCCAGCAGCTTCAAGACTAGCGGCAATGAGCAGTTCTTC. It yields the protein CASSFKTSGNEQFF. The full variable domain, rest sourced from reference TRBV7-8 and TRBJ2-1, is GAGVSQSPRYKVAKRGQDVALRCDPISGHVSLFWYQQALGQGPEFLTYFQNEAQLDKSGLPSDRFFAERPEGSVSTLKIQRTQQEDSAVYLCASSFKTSGNEQFFGPGTRLTVL.

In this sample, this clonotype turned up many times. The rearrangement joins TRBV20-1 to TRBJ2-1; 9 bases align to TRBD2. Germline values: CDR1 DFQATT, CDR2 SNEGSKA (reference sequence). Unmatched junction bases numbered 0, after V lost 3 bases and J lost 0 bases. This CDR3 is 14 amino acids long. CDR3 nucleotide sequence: TGCAGTGCTAGTAGCGGGAGCTCCTACAATGAGCAGTTCTTC. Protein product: CSASSGSSYNEQFF.

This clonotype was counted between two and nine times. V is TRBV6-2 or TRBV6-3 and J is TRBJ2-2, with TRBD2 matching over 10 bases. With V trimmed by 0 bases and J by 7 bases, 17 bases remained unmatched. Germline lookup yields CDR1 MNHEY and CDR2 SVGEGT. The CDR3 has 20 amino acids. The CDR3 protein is CASSYSGFSLAGAPGGELFF. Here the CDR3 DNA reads TGTGCCAGCAGTTACTCGGGGTTTTCGCTAGCGGGAGCACCTGGCGGGGAGCTGTTTTTT.

The CDR3 DNA is TGTGCCAGCAGCTCCCGGGAGGCCACCACAGATACGCAGTATTTT. Its translation: CASSSREATTDTQYF. The chain combines TRBV7-8 with TRBJ2-3; 7 nucleotides line up with TRBD2. Germline loops: CDR1 SGHVS, CDR2 FQNEAQ. After removal of 4 bases from V and 2 bases from J, the junction contained 6 bases not matched to a gene. The CDR3 is made up of 15 amino acids. The full variable domain, rest sourced from reference TRBV7-8 and TRBJ2-3, is GAGVSQSPRYKVAKRGQDVALRCDPISGHVSLFWYQQALGQGPEFLTYFQNEAQLDKSGLPSDRFFAERPEGSVSTLKIQRTQQEDSAVYLCASSSREATTDTQYFGPGTRLTVL.

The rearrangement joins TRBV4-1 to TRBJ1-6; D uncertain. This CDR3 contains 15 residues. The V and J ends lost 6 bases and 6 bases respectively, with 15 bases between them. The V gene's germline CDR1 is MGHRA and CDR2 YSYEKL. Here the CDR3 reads CASRVVGASNSPLHF. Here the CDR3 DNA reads TGCGCCAGCAGGGTCGTGGGAGCGTCTAATTCACCCCTCCACTTT.